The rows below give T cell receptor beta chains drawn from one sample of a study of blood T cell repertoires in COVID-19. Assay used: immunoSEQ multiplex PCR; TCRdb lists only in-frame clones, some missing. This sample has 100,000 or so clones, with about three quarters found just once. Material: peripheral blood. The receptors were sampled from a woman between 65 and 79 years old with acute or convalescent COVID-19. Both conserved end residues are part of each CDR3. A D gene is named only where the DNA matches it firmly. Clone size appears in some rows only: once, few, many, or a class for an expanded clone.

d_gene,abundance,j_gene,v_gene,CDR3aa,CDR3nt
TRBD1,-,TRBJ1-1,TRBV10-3,CAISTGTGNTEAFF,TGTGCCATCAGTACAGGGACAGGGAACACTGAAGCTTTCTTT
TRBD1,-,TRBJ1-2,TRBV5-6,CASSPRQGNYGYTF,TGTGCCAGCAGCCCCCGACAGGGGAACTATGGCTACACCTTC
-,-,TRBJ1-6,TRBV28,CASGRTVLGALHF,TGTGCCAGCGGACGGACAGTCTTGGGAGCCCTCCACTTT
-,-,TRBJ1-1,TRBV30,CAWSGAGLENTEAFF,TGTGCCTGGAGTGGAGCAGGGTTGGAGAACACTGAAGCTTTCTTT
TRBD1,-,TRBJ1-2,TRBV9,CASSVAPAGVTGGFYGYTF,TGTGCCAGCAGCGTAGCCCCTGCGGGAGTCACAGGGGGCTTCTATGGCTACACCTTC
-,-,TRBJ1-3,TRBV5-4,CASSLAGRTAGNTIYF,TGTGCCAGCAGCTTGGCCGGGAGAACGGCTGGAAACACCATATATTTT
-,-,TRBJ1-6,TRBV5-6,CASSLGQTYNSPLHF,TGTGCCAGCAGCTTGGGGCAGACCTATAATTCACCCCTCCACTTT
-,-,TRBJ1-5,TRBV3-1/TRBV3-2,CASSLDRSNQPQHF,TGTGCCAGCAGCCTTGACAGAAGCAATCAGCCCCAGCATTTT
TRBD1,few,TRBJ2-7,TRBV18,CASSPATGGSYEQYF,TGTGCCAGCTCACCAGCTACAGGGGGCTCCTACGAGCAGTACTTC
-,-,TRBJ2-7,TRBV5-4,CASSSQTGEVSVQYF,TGTGCCAGCAGCTCCCAGACCGGGGAAGTTAGTGTGCAGTACTTC
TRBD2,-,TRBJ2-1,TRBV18,CASSPAGLNNEQFF,TGTGCCAGCTCACCGGCGGGACTAAACAATGAGCAGTTCTTC
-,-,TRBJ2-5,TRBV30,CAWSLQEEETQYF,TGTGCCTGGAGTCTTCAGGAGGAAGAGACCCAGTACTTC
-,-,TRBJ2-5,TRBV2,CASSEQGSGETQYF,TGTGCCAGCAGTGAACAGGGGTCAGGGGAGACCCAGTACTTC
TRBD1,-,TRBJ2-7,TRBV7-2,CASSAIPGQGAQQYF,TGTGCCAGCAGCGCCATCCCGGGACAGGGGGCCCAGCAGTACTTC
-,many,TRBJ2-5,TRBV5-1,CASSSDGAQETQYF,TGCGCCAGCAGCTCTGACGGAGCGCAAGAGACCCAGTACTTC
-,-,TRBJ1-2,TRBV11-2,CASSLAGRNYGYTF,TGTGCCAGCAGCTTAGCCGGGAGAAACTATGGCTACACCTTC
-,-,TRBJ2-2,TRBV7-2,CASRRGRTTGELFF,TGTGCCAGCCGGCGGGGTCGAACCACCGGGGAGCTGTTTTTT
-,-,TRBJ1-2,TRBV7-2,CASSRPGGGYGYTF,TGTGCCAGCAGCCGCCCCGGGGGAGGCTATGGCTACACCTTC
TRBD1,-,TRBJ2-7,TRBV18,CASSPNRGLEQYF,TGTGCCAGCTCTCCGAACAGGGGGTTGGAGCAGTACTTC
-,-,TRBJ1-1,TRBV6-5,CASSYFMNTEAFF,TGTGCCAGCAGTTACTTCATGAACACTGAAGCTTTCTTT
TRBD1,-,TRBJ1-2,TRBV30,CAWRQGPGNYGYTF,TGTGCCTGGAGACAGGGGCCGGGTAACTATGGCTACACCTTC
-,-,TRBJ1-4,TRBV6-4,CASSPAAGRKLFF,TGTGCCAGCAGTCCTGCGGCGGGGCGAAAACTGTTTTTT
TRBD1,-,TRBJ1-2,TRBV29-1,CSVGGQNYGYTF,TGCAGCGTCGGGGGACAGAACTATGGCTACACCTTC
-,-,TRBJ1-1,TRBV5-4,CASSRRQGMNTEAFF,TGTGCCAGCAGCCGAAGGCAGGGGATGAACACTGAAGCTTTCTTT
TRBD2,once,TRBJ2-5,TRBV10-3,CATGLAGGQETQYF,TGTGCCACAGGACTAGCGGGGGGGCAAGAGACCCAGTACTTC
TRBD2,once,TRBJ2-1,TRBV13,CASSLSLGGGKNEQFF,TGTGCCAGCAGCTTAAGTCTGGGCGGGGGGAAAAATGAGCAGTTCTTC
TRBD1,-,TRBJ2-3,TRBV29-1,CSVGQGPVTDTQYF,TGCAGCGTTGGACAGGGGCCCGTCACAGATACGCAGTATTTT
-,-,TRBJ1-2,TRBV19,CASSMEQLNYGYTF,TGTGCCAGTAGTATGGAACAGCTTAACTATGGCTACACCTTC
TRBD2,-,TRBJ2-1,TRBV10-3,CAISQGLADNEQFF,TGTGCCATCAGCCAGGGACTAGCGGACAATGAGCAGTTCTTC
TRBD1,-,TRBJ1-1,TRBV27,CASRSPGQGLSTEAFF,TGTGCCAGCAGAAGTCCCGGACAGGGACTTAGCACTGAAGCTTTCTTT
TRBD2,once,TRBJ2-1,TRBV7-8,CASSTGTSNNEQFF,TGTGCCAGCAGCACCGGGACTAGCAACAATGAGCAGTTCTTC
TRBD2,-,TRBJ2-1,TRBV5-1,CASSLERTSGGGNEQFF,TGCGCCAGCAGCTTGGAACGGACTAGCGGGGGAGGAAATGAGCAGTTCTTC
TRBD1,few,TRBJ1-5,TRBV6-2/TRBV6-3,CASSPGTGRISNQPQHF,TGTGCCAGCAGCCCCGGGACAGGCCGAATTAGCAATCAGCCCCAGCATTTT
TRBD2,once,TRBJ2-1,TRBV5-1,CASSSAGRVDEQFF,TGCGCCAGCAGTTCCGCGGGGAGGGTCGATGAGCAGTTCTTC
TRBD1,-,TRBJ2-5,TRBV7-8,CASSYTTGTGTSFDETQYF,TGTGCCAGCAGCTACACAACAGGGACAGGGACAAGTTTCGATGAGACCCAGTACTTC
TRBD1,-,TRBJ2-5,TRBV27,CASRGSTGPTETQYF,TGTGCCAGCAGAGGATCGACAGGGCCCACAGAGACCCAGTACTTC
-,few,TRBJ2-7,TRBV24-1,CATSDRSLSYAQYF,TGTGCCACCAGTGACAGGTCCCTCTCCTACGCGCAGTACTTC
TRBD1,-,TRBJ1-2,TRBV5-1,CASSLGDRGLDGYTF,TGCGCCAGCAGCTTGGGGGACAGGGGGCTGGATGGCTACACCTTC
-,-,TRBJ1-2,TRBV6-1,CASSETDRNYGYTF,TGTGCCAGCAGTGAGACTGACAGGAACTATGGCTACACCTTC
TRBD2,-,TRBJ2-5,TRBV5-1,CASSPMTSGVDRQETQYF,TGCGCCAGCAGCCCTATGACTAGCGGAGTAGACCGACAAGAGACCCAGTACTTC
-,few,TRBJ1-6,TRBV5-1,CASSRAGARSPLHF,TGCGCCAGCTCCCGAGCGGGGGCACGGTCACCCCTCCACTTT
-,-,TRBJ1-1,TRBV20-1,CSAPVQYEAFF,TGCAGTGCGCCAGTTCAATATGAAGCTTTCTTT
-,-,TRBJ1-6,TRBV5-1,CASSLDGADNSPLHF,TGCGCCAGCAGCTTGGATGGAGCGGATAATTCACCCCTCCACTTT
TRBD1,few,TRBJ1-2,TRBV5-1,CASSFGTGNGYTF,TGCGCCAGCAGCTTCGGGACAGGGAATGGCTACACCTTC
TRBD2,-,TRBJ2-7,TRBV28,CASSLRGGHEQYF,TGTGCCAGCAGTTTACGGGGGGGCCACGAGCAGTACTTC
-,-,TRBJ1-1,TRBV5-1,CASSRGGTEAFF,TGCGCCAGCAGCAGGGGCGGAACTGAAGCTTTCTTT
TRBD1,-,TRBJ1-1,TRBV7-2,CASSPQGAMNTEAFF,TGTGCCAGCAGCCCGCAGGGGGCTATGAACACTGAAGCTTTCTTT
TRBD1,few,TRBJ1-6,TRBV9,CASSVVGQQNSPLHF,TGTGCCAGCAGCGTAGTGGGACAGCAGAATTCACCCCTCCACTTT
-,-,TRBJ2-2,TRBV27,CASSFRLTGELFF,TGTGCCAGCAGTTTCAGACTCACCGGGGAGCTGTTTTTT
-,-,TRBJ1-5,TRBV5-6,CASSLASLNQPQHF,TGTGCCAGCAGCTTGGCAAGCCTCAATCAGCCCCAGCATTTT
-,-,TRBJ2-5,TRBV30,CAWSLTRMYQETQYF,TGTGCCTGGAGTCTGACGCGGATGTACCAAGAGACCCAGTACTTC
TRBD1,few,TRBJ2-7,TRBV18,CASSPGQYEQYF,TGTGCCAGCTCACCGGGACAGTACGAGCAGTACTTC
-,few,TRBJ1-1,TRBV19,CASSIAARRGTEAFF,TGTGCCAGTAGTATAGCGGCCCGAAGGGGCACTGAAGCTTTCTTT
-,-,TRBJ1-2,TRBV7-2,CASSLGRQSYHGYTF,TGTGCCAGCAGCTTGGGCCGACAGTCTTACCATGGCTACACCTTC